This T cell receptor (beta chain) was recorded in a study of shared clonotypes between healthy human individuals. At the level of the study: The study used three CD4 naive, three CD4 memory, two CD8 naive and one CD8 memory plate per donor.

The data were produced by immunoSEQ multiplex PCR, yet TCRdb's version contains in-frame clones alone and is incomplete. The sample records about 1.1 million clones, roughly 74% being singletons. This clone was observed once. The antigen remains undetermined. The V gene's germline CDR1 is SGHRS and CDR2 YFSETQ. CDR3 length: 15 amino acids. V lost 0 bases and J 0 bases, leaving 10 bases between the germline ends. Study outcomes and limitations: The genetic and exposure-history diversity represented was limited by few donors. Clonotypes shared by all four sorted-subset donors had higher generation probabilities than non-shared clonotypes.

Only Caucasian adults living in Nashville, Tennessee served as donors. The receptor was derived from a man younger than 35 in good health. Some clones in this sample may be carry-over from other donors' samples. The rearrangement uses TRBV5-1 and TRBJ2-7; D not resolved. The source material was memory CD4+ T cells from PBMCs. This sample's subset: CD45RA-negative fraction. The CDR3 DNA sequence: TGCGCCAGCAGCTTGGGGCTTAGGAACTCCTACGAGCAGTACTTC. Its protein product is CASSLGLRNSYEQYF. Variable domain in full (rest from reference TRBV5-1 and TRBJ2-7): KAGVTQTPRYLIKTRGQQVTLSCSPISGHRSVSWYQQTPGQGLQFLFEYFSETQRNKGNFPGRFSGRQFSNSRSEMNVSTLELGDSALYLCASSLGLRNSYEQYFGPGTRLTVT.